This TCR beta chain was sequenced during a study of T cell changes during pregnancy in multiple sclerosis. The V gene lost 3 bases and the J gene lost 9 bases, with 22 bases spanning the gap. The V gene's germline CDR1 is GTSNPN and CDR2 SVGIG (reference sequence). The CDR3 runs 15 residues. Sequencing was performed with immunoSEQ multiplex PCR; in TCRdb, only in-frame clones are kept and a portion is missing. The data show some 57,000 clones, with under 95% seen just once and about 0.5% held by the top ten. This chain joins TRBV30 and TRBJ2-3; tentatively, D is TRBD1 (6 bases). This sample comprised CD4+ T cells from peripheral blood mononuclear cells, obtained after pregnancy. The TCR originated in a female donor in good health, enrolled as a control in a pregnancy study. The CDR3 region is CAWSTGPPPQGTQYF. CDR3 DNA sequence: TGTGCCTGGAGCACCGGACCACCCCCTCAGGGGACGCAGTATTTT.